This TCR beta chain originates from a study of beta chain features in type 1 diabetes. Study-level results: Shortening of TCRB CDR3s, moderate but significant, appeared in all four CD4+ subsets of Type 1 diabetes patients.

On this clone: The antigen is undetermined.

CDR3 length: 11 residues. The V and J ends lost 5 bases and 3 bases respectively, with 5 bases between them. Germline V lookup: CDR1 SGHAT, CDR2 FQNNGV. Via CD45RO/CCR7/CD25/CD127/CD95/CD27, cells of the CD4+ naive, central memory, regulatory and stem cell-like memory subsets were sorted. Sort purity for all populations was recorded as exceeding 98%. Expressed TCRB transcripts were sequenced because the entire RNA isolate underwent reverse transcription. Sequencing used immunoSEQ multiplex PCR; TCRdb keeps in-frame clones, though not all of them. The table has about half a million clones, roughly 31% seen once.

Material for sequencing was naive CD4+ T cells from blood. The clonotype comes from a young man in good health. The chain employs TRBV11-2 and TRBJ2-7, with D hard to call. The chain's CDR3 is CASSVNYEQYF. The DNA for the CDR3 is TGTGCCAGCAGCGTAAACTACGAGCAGTACTTC.